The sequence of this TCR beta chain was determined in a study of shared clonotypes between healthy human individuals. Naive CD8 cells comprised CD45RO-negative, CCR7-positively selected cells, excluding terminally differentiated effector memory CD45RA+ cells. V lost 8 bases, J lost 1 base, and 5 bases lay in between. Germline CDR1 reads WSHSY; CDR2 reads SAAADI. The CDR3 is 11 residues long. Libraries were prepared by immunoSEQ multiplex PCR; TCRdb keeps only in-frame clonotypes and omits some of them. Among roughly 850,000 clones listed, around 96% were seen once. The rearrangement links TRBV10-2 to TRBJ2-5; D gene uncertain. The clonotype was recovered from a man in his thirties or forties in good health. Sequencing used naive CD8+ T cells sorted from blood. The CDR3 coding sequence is TGCGCCAGCCACGGCCAAGAGACCCAGTACTTC. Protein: CASHGQETQYF.